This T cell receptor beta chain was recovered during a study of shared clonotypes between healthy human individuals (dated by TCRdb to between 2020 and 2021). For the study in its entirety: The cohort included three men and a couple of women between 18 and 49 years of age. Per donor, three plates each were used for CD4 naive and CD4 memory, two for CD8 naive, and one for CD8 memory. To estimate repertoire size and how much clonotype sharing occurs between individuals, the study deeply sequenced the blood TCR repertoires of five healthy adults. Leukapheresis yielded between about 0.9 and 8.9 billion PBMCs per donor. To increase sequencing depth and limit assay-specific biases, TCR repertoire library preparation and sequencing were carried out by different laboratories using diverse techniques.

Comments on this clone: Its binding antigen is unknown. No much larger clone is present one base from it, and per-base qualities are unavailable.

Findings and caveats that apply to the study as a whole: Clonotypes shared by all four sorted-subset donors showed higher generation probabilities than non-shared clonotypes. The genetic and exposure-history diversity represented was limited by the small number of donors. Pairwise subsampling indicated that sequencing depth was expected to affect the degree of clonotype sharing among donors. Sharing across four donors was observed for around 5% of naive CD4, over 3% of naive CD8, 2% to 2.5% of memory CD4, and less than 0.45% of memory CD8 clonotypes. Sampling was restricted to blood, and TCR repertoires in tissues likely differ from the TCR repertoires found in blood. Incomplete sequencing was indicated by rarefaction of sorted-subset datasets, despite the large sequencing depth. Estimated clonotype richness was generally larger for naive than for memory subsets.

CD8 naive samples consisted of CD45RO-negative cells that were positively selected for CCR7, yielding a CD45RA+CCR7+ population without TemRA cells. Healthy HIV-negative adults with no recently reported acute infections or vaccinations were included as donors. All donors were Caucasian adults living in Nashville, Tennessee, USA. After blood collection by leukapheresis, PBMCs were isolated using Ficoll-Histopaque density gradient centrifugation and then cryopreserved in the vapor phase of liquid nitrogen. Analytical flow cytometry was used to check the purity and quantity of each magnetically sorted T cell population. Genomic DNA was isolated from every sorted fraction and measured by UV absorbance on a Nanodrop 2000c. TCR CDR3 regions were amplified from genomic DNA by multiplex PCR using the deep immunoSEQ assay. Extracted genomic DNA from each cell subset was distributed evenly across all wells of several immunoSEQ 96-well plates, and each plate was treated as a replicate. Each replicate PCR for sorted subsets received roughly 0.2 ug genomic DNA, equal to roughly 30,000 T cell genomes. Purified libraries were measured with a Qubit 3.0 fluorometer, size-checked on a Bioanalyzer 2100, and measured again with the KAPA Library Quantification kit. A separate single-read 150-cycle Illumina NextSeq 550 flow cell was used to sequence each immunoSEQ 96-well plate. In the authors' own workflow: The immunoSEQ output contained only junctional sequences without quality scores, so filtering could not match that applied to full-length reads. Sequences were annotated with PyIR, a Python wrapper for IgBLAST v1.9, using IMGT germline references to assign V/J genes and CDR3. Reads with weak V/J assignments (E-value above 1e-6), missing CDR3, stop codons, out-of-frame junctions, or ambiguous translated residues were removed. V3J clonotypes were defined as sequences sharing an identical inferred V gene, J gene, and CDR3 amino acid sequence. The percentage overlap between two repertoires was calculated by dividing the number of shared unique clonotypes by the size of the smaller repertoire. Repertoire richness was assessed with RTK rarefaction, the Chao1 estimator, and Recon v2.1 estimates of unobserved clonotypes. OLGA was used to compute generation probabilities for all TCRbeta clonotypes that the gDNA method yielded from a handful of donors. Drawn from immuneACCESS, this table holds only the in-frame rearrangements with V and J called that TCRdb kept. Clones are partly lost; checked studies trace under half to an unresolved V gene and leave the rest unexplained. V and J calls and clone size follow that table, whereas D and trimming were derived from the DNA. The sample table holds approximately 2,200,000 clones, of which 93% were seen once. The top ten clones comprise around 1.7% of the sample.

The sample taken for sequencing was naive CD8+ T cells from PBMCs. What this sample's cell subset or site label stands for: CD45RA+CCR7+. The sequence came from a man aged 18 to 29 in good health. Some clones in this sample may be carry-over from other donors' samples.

The CDR3 here reads CASSPSRGPGTVNYGYTF. The DNA sequence follows: TGTGCCAGCAGTCCAAGCCGGGGGCCGGGTACTGTTAACTATGGCTACACCTTC. The sequence is built from TRBV27 and TRBJ1-2, and possibly TRBD1, on 6 matching bases. V loses 5 bases, J loses 1 base, and the germline ends lie 23 bases apart. CDR3 length: 18 amino acids, cysteine to phenylalanine. Only CDR3 DNA is held: 54 bases, read in frame from base 1. The germline V gene (reference sequence) sets CDR1 to MNHEY and CDR2 to SMNVEV.